This T cell receptor beta chain was captured in a study of cytomegalovirus exposure and HLA in healthy donors. Study-wide background: Drawn from HLA-typed donors, about 85 million unique TCRs were held in an early data release.

This clone was observed a few times. Its antigen is still unknown. PCR amplification relied on 60 Vbeta primers (plus 13 Jbeta primers). Authors' processing steps: Later work found 80 million or so unique TCR beta chains, with 10 million to 14 million shared. The data were produced by immunoSEQ multiplex PCR, yet TCRdb's version contains in-frame clones alone and is incomplete. The V and J calls and clone size were taken over from that table, and D and trimming were inferred from the DNA. The sample includes roughly 180,000 clones, around 75% of them seen just once. Trimming took 4 bases from V and 4 from J; bases not matched to a gene: 8. Germline V gene lookup returns CDR1 MDHEN and CDR2 SYDVKM. The CDR3 covers 16 residues. Notes on the study in general: It was reportedly the case that the classifier diagnosed cytomegalovirus status with high specificity and sensitivity. In a later analysis, the majority of CMV-associated beta chains seemingly showed HLA restriction.

This clonotype was sampled from a female donor in good health and CMV-seronegative. The gene calls are TRBV28 and TRBJ1-4, with 8 bases that match TRBD1. Material for sequencing was PBMCs. The CDR3 spells CASSYKGQGHNEKLFF. In DNA form, the CDR3 reads TGTGCCAGCAGTTACAAAGGACAGGGACATAATGAAAAACTGTTTTTT.